This TCR beta chain was sequenced during a study of Graves' ophthalmopathy and Graves' hyperthyroidism (dated by TCRdb to the late 2010s). For the wider study: Stable hyperthyroidism was defined as no progression to ophthalmopathy within 18 months of follow-up. Once sampling was done, hyperthyroidism patients were given methimazole at a starting dose of 30 mg daily, while ophthalmopathy patients were given high-dose intravenous methylprednisolone. The study used signatures of the TCR beta repertoire to tell Graves' ophthalmopathy apart from Graves' hyperthyroidism and to predict which patients would progress to ophthalmopathy. In roughly 6 hyperthyroidism patients, the T-cell repertoire of thyroid tissue was compared with the T-cell repertoire of blood. An independent validation cohort was composed of around 19 hyperthyroidism patients and around 15 patients who later progressed from hyperthyroidism to ophthalmopathy. To explore V-J signatures that separate ophthalmopathy from hyperthyroidism, a discovery set of more than 95 patients was enrolled, consisting of approximately 45 with ophthalmopathy and roughly 60 with stable hyperthyroidism. In total, over 130 blood samples were TCR-sequenced: around 42 ophthalmopathy, roughly 80 hyperthyroidism and 17 hyperthyroidism-to-ophthalmopathy patients. The study at large found these results: Sample size was not statistically predetermined, and group allocation was not concealed from the investigators. In validation, the model predicted ophthalmopathy progression with about 71% sensitivity and 72.22% specificity; around twelve predicted patients were CT-confirmed with GO in a median of around 6 months. Most expanded thyroid clonotypes with a frequency above 0.001 also appeared in blood, which suggests that blood repertoires may reflect the immune response in the thyroid. In cross-validation, the 13-signature model distinguished ophthalmopathy from stable hyperthyroidism with 85% to 90% sensitivity and almost 83% specificity, and in the test set the corresponding values were approximately 80% and 68%.

Hyperthyroidism patients were newly diagnosed, were aged 18 to 65 years, and had a disease duration under 2 months. Patients with other autoimmune diseases, uncontrolled infections, pregnancy or lactation were excluded. Clinical symptoms, serum thyroxine, TRAb, thyroid ultrasound and orbital computed tomography formed the basis of the diagnosis. Total RNA was extracted using Trizol reagent, and RNA quality was checked on an Agilent 2100 Bioanalyzer. TCR beta CDR3 regions were amplified from RNA transcripts for repertoire sequencing. A first-round RT-PCR used HTBI primers with the Qiagen OneStep RT-PCR kit, followed by a second-round multiplex PCR, size selection and purification. The libraries underwent paired-end sequencing with 100 bp reads on an Illumina HiSeq2000. On the study's bioinformatics: Reads were processed with SOAPnuke, discarding reads with adapters, uncalled bases, mean Phred below 15, or no exact constant-primer or identifier match. COPE v1.2.5 was used to merge the high-quality paired reads. Each unique nucleotide sequence was treated as a clonotype, and MiTCR v1.1 was used to align the clonotypes to the IMGT TRB V, D and J references. Analysis was restricted to V-J combinations with a frequency above 0.0001, which covered about 99% of repertoires. For each V-J combination, a TCR clonal expansion and chaos score was defined as F50 clonal expansion divided by the chaos observed in the TCRdist matrix. Welch's t-statistics and random forest were used to reduce the features to about 14 V-J combinations, which were then used as input to a naive Bayes classifier. The Morisita-Horn index was used to measure how similar the thyroid and blood repertoires were. TCRdb passed the public sequencing reads through fastp at Q25 and MiXCR, retaining productive beta sequences. Under each unique CDR3 protein, matching rows form one entry showing the most common genes and DNA. None of the V and J calls come from the authors' own analysis; TCRdb made them. The sample data list 900,000 to 1,200,000 distinct CDR3 sequences, and about 35% of these were observed just once. The ten largest clones take up over 8.5% of the sample.

This clonotype occurred many times. The antigen this receptor binds is unknown. The input lacks base qualities; no much larger clone sits a single base away. Compared with germline, V lacks 1 base and J lacks 5 bases; bases without a gene match: 0. Per the germline V gene, SGHRS is the CDR1 and YFSETQ is the CDR2. The CDR3 has 14 amino acids, counting the end cysteine and phenylalanine. Only CDR3 DNA is held: 42 bases, read in frame from base 1. The V and J genes are TRBV5-1 and TRBJ1-6, with TRBD1 identical over 7 junction bases. This receptor was taken from an adult man with Graves' hyperthyroidism. The sample was peripheral blood or thyroid tissue (not recorded which). The CDR3 region has the sequence CASSLQGDNSPLHF. In nucleotide form, the sequence is TGCGCCAGCAGCTTGCAGGGGGATAATTCACCCCTCCACTTT.